This T cell receptor beta chain was profiled in a study of blood T cell repertoires in COVID-19. Study information: T cells, B-cell-depleted T cells, or PBMCs supplied cDNA or gDNA.

Researchers sorted participants into cohorts using their self-reported clinical history. Per the original data handling: Estimated nucleated cell counts came from reference gene primer amplification. TCRdb's table, derived via immunoSEQ multiplex PCR, lists solely in-frame clones and lacks some. V and J calls and clone size are given by that table; D and trimming were obtained from the DNA. The sample consists of under 300,000 clones, roughly nine tenths of them appearing once. The V gene's germline CDR1 is SGDLS and CDR2 YYNGEE. V was shortened by 4 bases and J by 0 bases, with 14 bases between the two germline ends. This CDR3 spans 16 amino acids.

The chain has TRBV9 and TRBJ2-1, with D tentatively TRBD1 (5 bases). The source of this sequence is a human donor in a cohort exposed to, infected with or recovered from COVID-19 (not recorded which). The donor label of this sample is uncertain. Sequencing was done on a sample of PBMCs or T cells enriched from blood (not recorded which). CDR3 sequence (DNA): TGTGCCAGCAGCCTCCGACACAGGAGCTCCTACAATGAGCAGTTCTTC. This translates into CASSLRHRSSYNEQFF. The variable domain in full, with the rest retrieved from reference TRBV9 and TRBJ2-1, is DSGVTQTPKHLITATGQRVTLRCSPRSGDLSVYWYQQSLDQGLQFLIQYYNGEERAKGNILERFSAQQFPDLHSELNLSSLELGDSALYFCASSLRHRSSYNEQFFGPGTRLTVL.